This T cell receptor (beta chain) was sequenced during a study of T-cell reconstitution after alpha-beta-depleted transplantation in children. Findings and limits, study-wide: Reportedly, alpha-beta T cells present about two months post-transplant originated from several hundred expanded clones of graft origin. Newly made T cells mostly supplied T-cell counts and diversity one year after transplant.

This clonotype was counted between two and nine times. Its antigen is still unknown. TCRbeta library construction was performed incorporating unique molecular identifiers. MiXCR was run by TCRdb on the PCR reads, yielding one entry per CDR3 protein. The repertoire includes hundreds of thousands of distinct CDR3 sequences, about 17% of them detected once, and 25% to 30% sits in the top ten. The CDR3 covers 15 residues. Germline V gives CDR1 MNHNS, CDR2 SASEGT. With 10 bases clipped from V and 2 bases from J, the junction kept 11 bases outside the gene matches. The material sequenced was PBMCs, mostly from graft donor cells, taken 360 days after TCRalphabeta/CD19-depleted stem cell transplant. The clonotype was recovered from a boy in the first two years of life who had a stem cell transplant for Wiskott-Aldrich syndrome, so the T cells may come from the graft donor. The V call is TRBV6-1, the J call TRBJ2-7; 10 bases line up with TRBD1. CDR3 residues: CATSHTGTGAYEQYF. CDR3 nucleotide sequence: TGTGCCACCTCTCACACCGGGACAGGGGCCTACGAGCAGTACTTC.